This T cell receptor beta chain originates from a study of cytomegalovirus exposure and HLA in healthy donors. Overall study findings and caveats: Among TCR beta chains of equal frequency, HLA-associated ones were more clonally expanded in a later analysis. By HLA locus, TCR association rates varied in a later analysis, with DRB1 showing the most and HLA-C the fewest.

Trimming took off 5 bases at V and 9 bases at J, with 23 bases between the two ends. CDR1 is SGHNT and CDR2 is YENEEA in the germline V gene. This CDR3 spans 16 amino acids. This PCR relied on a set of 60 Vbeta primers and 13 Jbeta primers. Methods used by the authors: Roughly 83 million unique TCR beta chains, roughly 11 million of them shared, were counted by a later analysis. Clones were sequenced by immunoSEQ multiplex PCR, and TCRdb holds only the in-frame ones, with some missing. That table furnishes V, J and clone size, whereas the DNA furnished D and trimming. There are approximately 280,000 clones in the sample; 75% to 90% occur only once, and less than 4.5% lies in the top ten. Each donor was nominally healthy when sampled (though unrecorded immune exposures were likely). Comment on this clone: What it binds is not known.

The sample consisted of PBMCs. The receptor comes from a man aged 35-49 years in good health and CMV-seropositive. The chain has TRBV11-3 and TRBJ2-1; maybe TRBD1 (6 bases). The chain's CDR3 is CASSPAYYLGAVEQFF. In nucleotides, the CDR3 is TGTGCCAGCAGCCCCGCTTATTATCTGGGGGCTGTTGAGCAGTTCTTC.